This TCR beta chain originates from a study of T cell responses to AZD1222 COVID-19 vaccine. Study-wide findings and caveats: Repertoire samples came only from after the peak T cell response. The CD4 TCRs associated with vaccination extended across spike and predominated at 160-218 and 743-854. Reportedly, nearly half the spike-specific TCRs target unmutated variant regions. Females made up more of the donors, who were largely white British, and clonal diversity may have come out too low.

Germline CDR1 reads SGHKS; CDR2 reads YYEKEE (reference sequence). The CDR3 consists of 15 residues. The junction had 4 bases not matched to a gene; V was cut back by 4 bases and J by 0 bases. On this clone itself: The antigen is undetermined.

The table came from immunoSEQ multiplex PCR; TCRdb's copy has only in-frame clones and leaves some out. The sample shows fewer than 110,000 clones, 75% to 90% of them seen only once. The sample here was peripheral blood, taken on day 0 of AZD1222 vaccination. The receptor comes from an adult in good health. V and J are TRBV5-5 and TRBJ2-1; the match to TRBD1 covers 7 bases. CDR3 coding DNA: TGTGCCAGCAGCGATGGGACAGCCTCCTACAATGAGCAGTTCTTC. Translation: CASSDGTASYNEQFF.